Listed below are T cell receptor beta chains from one sample, sequenced in a study of T cell changes during pregnancy in multiple sclerosis. Sequencing was performed with immunoSEQ multiplex PCR; in TCRdb, only in-frame clones are kept and a portion is missing. The profile shows 75,000 to 95,000 clones, 85% to 95% of them singletons. The specimen was peripheral blood, collected before pregnancy. These receptors were taken from a female donor with multiple sclerosis, enrolled in a pregnancy study. Each CDR3 is given without its conserved first and last residue. Fields, in order: D gene, V gene, CDR3 protein. The D gene is left open where the match is weak.

>-|TRBV5-1
ASSLIGSGNTIY
>TRBD2|TRBV27
ASSFQREGLYEQF
>TRBD1|TRBV18
ASSEDRGADTEAF
>TRBD1|TRBV19
ASSPADRGSNQPQH
>-|TRBV7-8
ASSLYISGEQY
>TRBD1|TRBV7-6
ASSLYPGTGKGETQY
>-|TRBV7-5
VRSHVAGLDHDEQF
>TRBD1|TRBV7-2
ASSANRGRVQETQY
>TRBD1|TRBV19
ASSRQGAKDGYT
>-|TRBV19
ASRGVGGTEAF
>TRBD2|TRBV27
ASSPYLGTSGYEQY